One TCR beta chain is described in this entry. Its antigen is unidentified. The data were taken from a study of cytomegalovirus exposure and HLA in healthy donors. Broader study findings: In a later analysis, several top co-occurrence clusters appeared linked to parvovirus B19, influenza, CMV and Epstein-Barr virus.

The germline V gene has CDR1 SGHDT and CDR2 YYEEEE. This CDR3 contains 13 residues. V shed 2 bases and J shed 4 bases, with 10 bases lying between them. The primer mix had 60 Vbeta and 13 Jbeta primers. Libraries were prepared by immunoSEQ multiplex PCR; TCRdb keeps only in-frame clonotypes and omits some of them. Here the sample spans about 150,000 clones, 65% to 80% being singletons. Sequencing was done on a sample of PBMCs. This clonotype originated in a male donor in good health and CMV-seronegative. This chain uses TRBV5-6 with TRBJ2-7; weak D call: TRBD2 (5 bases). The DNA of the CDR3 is TGTGCCAGCAGCTTACCAGGAGGATACGAGCAGTACTTC. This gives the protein CASSLPGGYEQYF.